Shown below are 2 T cell receptor beta chains from a single sample sequenced in a study of T cells in Graves' hyperthyroidism and ophthalmopathy. RNA transcripts gave rise to amplified TCR beta CDR3 regions. The HTBI primer set served for first-round RT-PCR of the TCR CDR3. Via MiXCR, TCRdb re-called the multiplex PCR reads, giving one row per CDR3 protein. Of fewer than 700,000 distinct CDR3 sequences in the sample, 15% to 20% were seen once. The specimen was blood. These receptors came from a woman in her 30s with Graves' hyperthyroidism.

This chain uses TRBV19 with TRBJ1-1, with no clear D. Germline V lookup: CDR1 LNHDA, CDR2 SQIVND (reference sequence). V was trimmed by 9 bases and J by 4 bases, leaving 15 bases between them. This CDR3 is built from 13 residues. The CDR3 bases are TGTGCCAGCCGTGGAATAGGATCCACTGAAGCTTTCTTT. Amino acid sequence: CASRGIGSTEAFF.

This clonotype was found a few times. The chain combines TRBV9 with TRBJ1-5; D unresolved. Germline-derived CDR1 and CDR2 are SGDLS and YYNGEE. The ends were cut back, 0 bases at V and 6 bases at J, with 7 bases in the middle. The CDR3 contains 13 residues. For the CDR3, the DNA is TGTGCCAGCAGCGTAGATGCTAGTCAGCCCCAGCATTTT. Translating it yields CASSVDASQPQHF.